Following are 24 T cell receptor beta chains from one sample sequenced in a study of blood T cell repertoires in COVID-19 (dated by TCRdb to 2019 to 2021). The method behind the library was the immunoSEQ multiplex PCR assay. TCRdb holds this immuneACCESS table with in-frame rearrangements only. Some clones are missing; in checked studies, unresolved V genes explain under half, and the rest has no known cause. This sample is represented by over 150,000 clones; around 83% of them were singletons. The ten biggest clones cover more than 5% of the sample. The sample was PBMCs or T cells enriched from blood (not recorded which). The receptors were sampled from a middle-aged man who had recovered from COVID-19.

This chain connects TRBV29-1 to TRBJ2-3; a possible D gene is TRBD2 (5 bases). With 6 bases removed from V and 6 bases from J, the gap between germline ends came to 25 bases. The CDR3 has 16 residues. Germline V gene data show CDR1 as SQVTM and CDR2 as ANQGSEA. CDR3 nucleotide sequence: TGCAGCGTCCCTCGAGAGGGCGGGCCAACTGACGATACGCAGTATTTT. It is translated as CSVPREGGPTDDTQYF.

CDR3 region: CASSRDPGQNTGELFF. Written as DNA, the CDR3 is TGCGCCAGCAGTCGAGATCCGGGACAGAACACCGGGGAGCTGTTTTTT. V usage is TRBV5-1 and J usage is TRBJ2-2; TRBD1 is a possible D gene (6 bases). CDR3 size: 16 residues. Germline V lookup: CDR1 SGHRS, CDR2 YFSETQ. The V end was cut by 5 bases, the J end by 1 base, with 15 bases between. The variable domain in full, with the rest retrieved from reference TRBV5-1 and TRBJ2-2, is KAGVTQTPRYLIKTRGQQVTLSCSPISGHRSVSWYQQTPGQGLQFLFEYFSETQRNKGNFPGRFSGRQFSNSRSEMNVSTLELGDSALYLCASSRDPGQNTGELFFGEGSRLTVL.

V and J are TRBV29-1 and TRBJ2-2, with TRBD1 identical over 8 bases. Germline values: CDR1 SQVTM, CDR2 ANQGSEA. The CDR3 is made up of 12 amino acids. The V segment lost 7 bases and the J segment 3 bases; nucleotides outside the gene matches: 1. CDR3 sequence (DNA): TGCAGCGGGACAGGGCACACCGGGGAGCTGTTTTTT. It translates to CSGTGHTGELFF.

The chain couples TRBV3-1 (or the pseudogene TRBV3-2) to TRBJ1-5; D gene uncertain. The germline V gene encodes CDR1 LGHDT and CDR2 YNNKEL (reference sequence). CDR3 size: 12 residues. Trimming pared 0 bases from V and 9 bases from J, leaving 6 bases between. The CDR3 bases are TGTGCCAGCAGCCAAGATCCCGGGCCCCAGCATTTT. Translated, it gives CASSQDPGPQHF.

The genes are TRBV7-9 and TRBJ2-1; no reliable D call. V lost 1 base and J lost 10, with 5 bases in between. This CDR3 has 11 amino acids. Per the germline V gene, CDR1 is SEHNR and CDR2 is FQNEAQ (reference sequence). DNA of the CDR3: TGTGCCAGCAGCTTAGGAGGAGAGCAGTTCTTC. It yields the protein CASSLGGEQFF.

The J gene is TRBJ2-6, the V gene TRBV7-8; 7 bases map to TRBD2. The CDR3 is made up of 17 amino acids. Germline loops: CDR1 SGHVS, CDR2 FQNEAQ. The V and J ends lost 5 bases and 2 bases, in that order; junction bases with no gene match: 9. CDR3 nucleotides: TGTGCCAGCAGCGACCTGGGAGGGAGGACTGGGGCCAACGTCCTGACTTTC. Amino acid sequence: CASSDLGGRTGANVLTF.

This clone was found a few times. This chain uses TRBV19 with TRBJ1-1, with 7 nucleotides matching TRBD1. The CDR3 is made up of 14 amino acids. The V and J ends lost 6 bases and 6 bases, in that order; junction bases with no gene match: 10. CDR1 and CDR2 (germline): LNHDA, SQIVND (reference sequence). CDR3: CASSLPQGSSEAFF. In DNA form, the CDR3 reads TGTGCCAGTAGCCTACCACAGGGGTCCTCTGAAGCTTTCTTT. Full variable domain (outside the CDR3, taken from reference TRBV19 and TRBJ1-1): DGGITQSPKYLFRKEGQNVTLSCEQNLNHDAMYWYRQDPGQGLRLIYYSQIVNDFQKGDIAEGYSVSREKKESFPLTVTSAQKNPTAFYLCASSLPQGSSEAFFGQGTRLTVV.

The CDR3 protein is CASSPRGQSLSGNTIYF. The CDR3 nucleotides read TGTGCCAGCAGCCCGAGGGGACAGAGCCTCTCTGGAAACACCATATATTTT. The chain carries TRBV9 and TRBJ1-3; 7 nucleotides line up with TRBD1. The J segment lost 0 bases and the V segment lost 4 bases, leaving 10 bases of the junction unmatched. Germline V gives CDR1 SGDLS, CDR2 YYNGEE. The CDR3 is 17 residues long.

This clone was seen only a few times. The V call is TRBV19, the J call TRBJ2-3; the D gene is possibly TRBD2 (6 bases). The CDR3 is made up of 16 amino acids. The V and J ends lost 3 bases and 3 bases respectively, with 16 bases between them. Germline-derived CDR1 and CDR2 are LNHDA and SQIVND (reference sequence). CDR3 amino acids: CASSMGSGEGTDTQYF. Written as DNA, the CDR3 is TGTGCCAGTAGTATGGGGTCGGGAGAGGGGACAGATACGCAGTATTTT.

This chain joins TRBV11-3 and TRBJ2-3; D ambiguous. Germline V gene sequence: CDR1 SGHNT, CDR2 YENEEA. This CDR3 region has 12 residues. Trimming took off 4 bases at V and 2 bases at J, with 4 bases between the two ends. The CDR3 sequence: CASSYTTDTQYF. In nucleotides, the CDR3 is TGTGCCAGCAGCTACACCACAGATACGCAGTATTTT.

The chain couples TRBV5-6 to TRBJ2-7; 10 nucleotides match TRBD1. Trimming at V came to 4 bases and at J to 5 bases, leaving 9 bases not matched to a gene. This CDR3 is built from 15 residues. Looked up from germline, CDR1 is SGHDT and CDR2 is YYEEEE. The CDR3 loop reads CASSLGTGVSDEQYF. CDR3 sequence (DNA): TGTGCCAGCAGCCTAGGGACAGGGGTTAGCGACGAGCAGTACTTC.

The chain is built from TRBV10-3 and TRBJ1-6, with 11 nucleotides matching TRBD1. The junction had 5 bases not matched to a gene; V was cut back by 0 bases and J by 7 bases. The CDR3 length is 17 residues. Germline V lookup: CDR1 ENHRY, CDR2 SYGVKD. Here the CDR3 reads CAISESGQGVRNSPLHF. Written as DNA, the CDR3 is TGTGCCATCAGTGAGTCGGGACAGGGGGTTAGAAATTCACCCCTCCACTTT.

The chain links TRBV7-9 to TRBJ2-1; maybe TRBD2 (5 bases). Trimming cost V 5 bases and J 9 bases, with 8 bases left between them. CDR1 SEHNR and CDR2 FQNEAQ come from the germline V gene (reference sequence). The CDR3 contains 11 residues. The DNA of the CDR3 is TGTGCCAGCAGCAGAGAGGGTGAGCAGTTCTTC. Its protein is CASSREGEQFF. The full variable domain, its missing parts supplied by reference TRBV7-9 and TRBJ2-1, is DTGVSQNPRHKITKRGQNVTFRCDPISEHNRLYWYRQTLGQGPEFLTYFQNEAQLEKSRLLSDRFSAERPKGSFSTLEIQRTEQGDSAMYLCASSREGEQFFGPGTRLTVL.

As DNA, the CDR3 is TGTGCCAGCAGCTTATTGAGCCACCAAGAGACCCAGTACTTC. Protein: CASSLLSHQETQYF. This chain uses TRBV11-3 with TRBJ2-5; D is unclear. This CDR3 is 14 amino acids long. The germline gives CDR1 SGHNT, CDR2 YENEEA. The V and J ends lost 2 bases and 0 bases respectively, with 7 bases between them.

The gene calls are TRBV14 and TRBJ2-7; 11 bases fit TRBD2. The CDR3 runs to 18 residues. CDR1 and CDR2 from the germline V gene are SGHDN and FVKESK. The ends lost 2 bases at V and 2 bases at J; junction bases unmatched: 11. DNA for the CDR3: TGTGCCAGCAGCCAATGGGTACCTAGCGGGAGGTTCACCTACGAGCAGTACTTC. Its protein product is CASSQWVPSGRFTYEQYF.

V gene TRBV28 combines with J gene TRBJ1-2; D uncertain. This CDR3 has 13 amino acids. The germline V gene has CDR1 MDHEN and CDR2 SYDVKM. Trimming left V 3 bases short and J 4 bases short, with 9 bases between. CDR3 sequence reads: CASSFNMIYGYTF. The CDR3 DNA is TGTGCCAGCAGTTTCAACATGATCTATGGCTACACCTTC.

This clone was seen once. The chain joins TRBV28 to TRBJ1-5; 8 bases line up with TRBD1. Looked up from germline, CDR1 is MDHEN and CDR2 is SYDVKM. The ends lost 5 bases at V and 3 bases at J; junction bases unmatched: 9. This CDR3 is 16 amino acids long. The DNA of the CDR3 is TGTGCCAGCAGTGCCCGACAGGGGCTCCCCAATCAGCCCCAGCATTTT. Translating gives CASSARQGLPNQPQHF. Full variable domain (rest looked up from reference TRBV28 and TRBJ1-5): DVKVTQSSRYLVKRTGEKVFLECVQDMDHENMFWYRQDPGLGLRLIYFSYDVKMKEKGDIPEGYSVSREKKERFSLILESASTNQTSMYLCASSARQGLPNQPQHFGDGTRLSIL.

The genes are TRBV2 and TRBJ2-1; TRBD2 aligns across 8 bases. Germline-derived CDR1 and CDR2 are SNHLY and FYNNEI. Trimming took 9 bases from V and 4 from J; bases not matched to a gene: 11. This CDR3 is built from 15 residues. The CDR3 nucleotides are TGTGCCAGTTACGGGAGGGCCTCGGGTTACAATGAGCAGTTCTTC. This translates into CASYGRASGYNEQFF.

This chain links TRBV29-1 with TRBJ2-1; maybe TRBD1 (6 bases). The CDR3 is 15 amino acids. Germline V CDR1 and CDR2: SQVTM, ANQGSEA. V lost 1 base, J lost 4 bases, and 14 bases lay in between. CDR3 region: CSVEGDNRAYNEQFF. CDR3 sequence (DNA): TGCAGCGTTGAAGGGGACAACCGAGCTTACAATGAGCAGTTCTTC.

This chain connects TRBV12-3 or TRBV12-4 to TRBJ1-2; maybe TRBD1 (5 bases). The CDR3 consists of 13 residues. Trimming left V 7 bases short and J 5 bases short, with 14 bases between. In DNA, the CDR3 is TGTGCCAGCACCCTCGTGGGGGGTTATGGCTACACCTTC. It codes for CASTLVGGYGYTF.

This rearrangement joins TRBV7-2 to TRBJ2-3; possible D gene TRBD2, 5 bases. Trimming pared 5 bases from V and 1 base from J, leaving 16 bases between. This CDR3 contains 16 residues. CDR1 is SGHTA and CDR2 is FQGNSA in the germline V gene. As DNA, the CDR3 is TGTGCCAGCAGCCCCCGTGGTTGGCGGGGCACAGATACGCAGTATTTT. Protein: CASSPRGWRGTDTQYF. The full variable domain, in which reference TRBV7-2 and TRBJ2-3 provide the parts outside the CDR3, is GAGVSQSPSNKVTEKGKDVELRCDPISGHTALYWYRQSLGQGLEFLIYFQGNSAPDKSGLPSDRFSAERTGGSVSTLTIQRTQQEDSAVYLCASSPRGWRGTDTQYFGPGTRLTVL.

The J gene is TRBJ1-1, the V gene TRBV29-1, with 8 bases aligning to TRBD1. Looked up from germline, CDR1 is SQVTM and CDR2 is ANQGSEA. CDR3 length equals 13 residues. V dropped 2 bases and J dropped 8; count of bases not matched to a gene: 7. The CDR3 region is CSVEIGTGREAFF. The CDR3 coding sequence is TGCAGCGTTGAAATCGGGACAGGCCGGGAAGCTTTCTTT.

The rearrangement uses TRBV5-1 and TRBJ1-1; TRBD1 matches at 8 bases. The trim removed 0 bases at V and 10 bases at J, leaving 5 bases unmatched. Germline CDR1 is SGHRS and CDR2 is YFSETQ. This CDR3 comprises 13 residues. Written as DNA, the CDR3 is TGCGCCAGCAGCTTGGCTACAGGGGGGATAGCTTTCTTT. This sequence encodes CASSLATGGIAFF.

The chain uses TRBV3-1 (or the pseudogene TRBV3-2) and TRBJ1-2, with D possibly matching TRBD1 (6 bases). The germline V gene has CDR1 LGHDT and CDR2 YNNKEL (reference sequence). Trimming cost V 0 bases and J 6 bases, with 14 bases left between them. The CDR3 is 15 residues long. The CDR3 reads CASSQEGGARDGYTF. As DNA, the CDR3 is TGTGCCAGCAGCCAAGAAGGGGGGGCGCGGGATGGCTACACCTTC.